This T cell receptor beta chain was documented in a study of cytomegalovirus exposure and HLA in healthy donors. In its sample, this clone was seen a few times. The antigen remains unidentified. Whole-study results and caveats: It was confirmed in vitro that three of the CMV-associated chains were specific for CMV antigens. Follow-up analysis found HLA locus-dependent TCR association rates, highest for DRB1 and lowest for HLA-C. What was likely a sequencing artifact was a cluster of highly shared sequence variants.

13 Jbeta primers and 60 Vbeta primers were used for the PCR. Some clones are missing from TCRdb's copy, which holds only in-frame ones; the method was immunoSEQ multiplex PCR. This repertoire shows over 130,000 clones, 70% to 85% found once; its top ten account for around 2.4%. This clonotype was obtained from a male donor in good health and CMV-seronegative. The sequenced sample consisted of PBMCs.

The CDR3 is CASTMGHPILSTDTQYF. In DNA, the CDR3 is TGCGCCAGCACCATGGGACATCCGATTCTTAGCACAGATACGCAGTATTTT. This chain connects TRBV4-1 to TRBJ2-3; weak D call: TRBD1 (6 bases). There are 17 residues in the CDR3. Germline V lookup: CDR1 MGHRA, CDR2 YSYEKL. The V gene lost 7 bases and the J gene lost 0 bases, with 20 bases spanning the gap.